One and the same sample provided the 29 T cell receptor beta chains below, sequenced in a study of shared clonotypes between healthy human individuals. Profiled with immunoSEQ multiplex PCR; TCRdb holds only in-frame clones, not every one. Among approximately 1.4 million clones listed, about 98% were seen once. The sample consisted of naive CD4+ T cells sorted from blood. Sample subset: CD45RA+ positively selected. The source is a man aged 25-40 years in good health.

This clone was seen a single time. The rearrangement links TRBV19 to TRBJ1-5; a weak D match, TRBD1 (5 bases). The CDR3 is made up of 15 amino acids. Trimming pared 3 bases from V and 2 bases from J, leaving 11 bases between. The germline CDR1 and CDR2 sequences are LNHDA and SQIVND (reference sequence). The CDR3 region has the DNA TGTGCCAGTAGTATGAGAGGGGACCGCAATCAGCCCCAGCATTTT. Amino acid sequence: CASSMRGDRNQPQHF. Variable domain in full (rest from reference TRBV19 and TRBJ1-5): DGGITQSPKYLFRKEGQNVTLSCEQNLNHDAMYWYRQDPGQGLRLIYYSQIVNDFQKGDIAEGYSVSREKKESFPLTVTSAQKNPTAFYLCASSMRGDRNQPQHFGDGTRLSIL.

The chain has TRBV18 and TRBJ2-5; D is unclear. Trimming left V 6 bases short and J 2 bases short, with 10 bases between. This CDR3 is built from 13 residues. Germline lookup yields CDR1 KGHSH and CDR2 LQKENI. CDR3 DNA: TGTGCCAGCTCCCCCAAGAAGCAAGAGACCCAGTACTTC. Its protein is CASSPKKQETQYF.

This sequence joins TRBV11-2 and TRBJ2-3; TRBD1 or TRBD2 may be the D gene (5 bases each). CDR1 is SGHAT, CDR2 FQNNGV, per germline. There are 17 residues in the CDR3. V shed 3 bases and J shed 0 bases, with 16 bases lying between them. CDR3 protein: CASSFRDPRASTDTQYF. The DNA for the CDR3 is TGTGCCAGCAGCTTCCGGGACCCCCGTGCTAGCACAGATACGCAGTATTTT. Looking up the rest from reference TRBV11-2 and TRBJ2-3 gives the full variable domain: EAGVAQSPRYKIIEKRQSVAFWCNPISGHATLYWYQQILGQGPKLLIQFQNNGVVDDSQLPKDRFSAERLKGVDSTLKIQPAKLEDSAVYLCASSFRDPRASTDTQYFGPGTRLTVL.

The V call is TRBV18, the J call TRBJ2-3, with D possibly called TRBD1 or TRBD2 (5 bases each). The CDR3 has 14 amino acids. The V end lost 6 bases, the J end lost 2 bases, and 12 bases lay between the germline ends. Germline lookup yields CDR1 KGHSH and CDR2 LQKENI. The CDR3 coding sequence is TGTGCCAGCTCTAACCACGGGGCCACAGATACGCAGTATTTT. It codes for CASSNHGATDTQYF.

This chain connects TRBV29-1 to TRBJ1-4; possible D gene TRBD1, 5 bases. Germline CDR1 SQVTM, CDR2 ANQGSEA. V was clipped by 7 bases and J by 8 bases, with 17 bases between them. There are 13 residues in the CDR3. The CDR3 DNA sequence: TGCAGCGCCCGGAAGGGGCTGGCAGAAAAACTGTTTTTT. Encoded protein: CSARKGLAEKLFF.

The J gene is TRBJ1-1, the V gene TRBV6-5; the match to TRBD1 covers 7 bases. The CDR3 runs 15 residues. V shed 5 bases and J 3 bases; nucleotides not matched to a gene: 9. Per germline, CDR1 MNHEY and CDR2 SVGAGI. The CDR3 sequence is CASSTIQGTYTEAFF. CDR3 nucleotides: TGTGCCAGCAGTACCATACAGGGGACGTACACTGAAGCTTTCTTT.

The J gene is TRBJ2-5, the V gene TRBV5-4; 7 positions match TRBD2. J gave up 3 bases and V 0 bases, and 5 bases lay outside the gene matches. The CDR3 is 15 residues long. CDR1 is SGHNT, CDR2 YYREEE, per germline (reference sequence). The CDR3 bases are TGTGCCAGCAGCTTGGTGTCTAGCGGAGAAGAGACCCAGTACTTC. It translates to CASSLVSSGEETQYF.

V and J are TRBV6-1 and TRBJ1-5; weak D call: TRBD1 (5 bases). Germline CDR1 is MNHNS and CDR2 is SASEGT. V gave up 6 bases and J gave up 3 bases, with 12 bases separating them. This CDR3 region has 14 residues. The chain's CDR3 is CASSRGTYNQPQHF. The CDR3 nucleotides read TGTGCCAGCAGCCGCGGGACCTACAATCAGCCCCAGCATTTT.

This chain links TRBV6-1 with TRBJ2-4; D is possibly TRBD2 (5 bases). CDR3 length equals 21 residues. Trimming left V 2 bases short and J 3 bases short, with 29 bases between. The germline gives CDR1 MNHNS, CDR2 SASEGT. The CDR3 sequence: CASSELRSGFYLTSHKNIQYF. In DNA, the CDR3 is TGTGCCAGCAGTGAACTGCGGTCGGGATTCTACCTTACCAGTCACAAAAACATTCAGTACTTC.

The V and J genes are TRBV7-9 and TRBJ2-1, with TRBD2 identical over 13 bases. The CDR3 runs 15 residues. Unmatched junction bases numbered 8, after V lost 5 bases and J lost 10 bases. The germline CDR1 and CDR2 sequences are SEHNR and FQNEAQ (reference sequence). Here the CDR3 DNA reads TGTGCCAGCAGCCATCGGACTAGCGGGAGCTGGGAGCAGTTCTTC. Amino acids: CASSHRTSGSWEQFF. Using reference TRBV7-9 and TRBJ2-1 for the parts outside the CDR3, the full variable domain is DTGVSQNPRHKITKRGQNVTFRCDPISEHNRLYWYRQTLGQGPEFLTYFQNEAQLEKSRLLSDRFSAERPKGSFSTLEIQRTEQGDSAMYLCASSHRTSGSWEQFFGPGTRLTVL.

This chain uses TRBV28 with TRBJ2-2, with D possibly being TRBD1 or TRBD2 (5 bases each). The CDR3 is made up of 17 amino acids. Trimming stripped 8 bases from V and 3 bases from J, with 22 bases between. Germline CDR1 reads MDHEN; CDR2 reads SYDVKM. The CDR3 loop reads CASGTGALQTDTGELFF. As DNA, the CDR3 is TGTGCCAGCGGTACCGGGGCACTCCAAACGGACACCGGGGAGCTGTTTTTT.

The V gene is TRBV7-8, the J gene TRBJ1-4, with no clear D. Trimming took 5 bases from V and 8 from J, leaving 18 bases between them. Looked up from germline, CDR1 is SGHVS and CDR2 is FQNEAQ. The CDR3 consists of 15 residues. In nucleotides, the CDR3 is TGTGCCAGCAGCCCACGAGACAAGGCGGGGGAAAAACTGTTTTTT. Translated, it gives CASSPRDKAGEKLFF.

A single count supports this clone. J is TRBJ1-1 and V is TRBV7-6; D unclear. V lost 3 bases to trimming and J lost 8 bases, with 10 bases between them. CDR1 and CDR2 (germline): SGHVS, FNYEAQ. This CDR3 comprises 12 residues. CDR3 protein: CASSFRYSEAFF. The CDR3 DNA sequence: TGTGCCAGCAGCTTCCGATACTCCGAAGCTTTCTTT.

The chain is built from TRBV7-6 and TRBJ1-1, with a possible D match to TRBD1 (5 bases). The ends were cut back, 4 bases at V and 1 base at J, with 13 bases in the middle. Germline loops: CDR1 SGHVS, CDR2 FNYEAQ. This CDR3 contains 15 residues. The CDR3 reads CASSSAGRGNTEAFF. CDR3 sequence (DNA): TGTGCCAGCAGCTCAGCGGGGAGGGGGAACACTGAAGCTTTCTTT.

The V gene is TRBV11-2, the J gene TRBJ2-2; TRBD2 agrees at 11 bases. The CDR3 totals 15 residues. The J segment lost 6 bases and the V segment lost 1 base, leaving 1 base of the junction unmatched. Germline assignment: CDR1 SGHAT and CDR2 FQNNGV. CDR3 residues: CASSLVLAGAGELFF. The DNA for the CDR3 is TGTGCCAGCAGCTTAGTACTAGCGGGAGCCGGGGAGCTGTTTTTT.

Note on this clone: Other DNA sequences in the same sample also yield this CDR3. This sequence joins TRBV5-1 and TRBJ2-1; D ambiguous. Germline V gene data show CDR1 as SGHRS and CDR2 as YFSETQ. The CDR3 contains 13 residues. Trimming removed 0 bases from V and 5 bases from J, with 6 bases in between. DNA of the CDR3: TGCGCCAGCAGCTTGGTTCTCGACAATGAGCAGTTCTTC. As protein: CASSLVLDNEQFF.

Here the CDR3 reads CASSYPGLAAGYEQYF. Here the CDR3 DNA reads TGTGCCAGCAGCTACCCCGGACTAGCGGCAGGCTACGAGCAGTACTTC. The V and J genes are TRBV7-2 and TRBJ2-7; TRBD2 matches 10 bases. The CDR3 covers 16 residues. J lost 3 bases, V lost 4 bases, and 9 bases had no gene match. Germline V CDR1 and CDR2: SGHTA, FQGNSA.

The CDR3 DNA follows: TGTGCCAGCAGCTTAACCGGGGGGCATGGCTACACCTTC. Translation: CASSLTGGHGYTF. J is TRBJ1-2 and V is TRBV7-3, with D possibly matching TRBD1 (6 bases). The CDR3 runs to 13 residues. V was clipped by 0 bases and J by 6 bases, with 8 bases between them. CDR1 and CDR2 from the germline V gene are SGHTA and FQGTGA. The full variable domain, completed using reference TRBV7-3 and TRBJ1-2, is GAGVSQTPSNKVTEKGKYVELRCDPISGHTALYWYRQSLGQGPEFLIYFQGTGAADDSGLPNDRFFAVRPEGSVSTLKIQRTERGDSAVYLCASSLTGGHGYTFGSGTRLTVV.

This chain links TRBV5-1 with TRBJ1-3; 10 bases align to TRBD1. The V segment lost 2 bases and the J segment 3 bases; nucleotides outside the gene matches: 8. This CDR3 contains 17 residues. Germline V gene data show CDR1 as SGHRS and CDR2 as YFSETQ. CDR3 in amino acids: CASSFTPGQGIGNTIYF. The CDR3 DNA is TGCGCCAGCAGCTTCACTCCGGGACAGGGGATTGGAAACACCATATATTTT.

This rearrangement joins TRBV4-1 to TRBJ1-2, with D possibly being TRBD1 (5 bases). Germline assignment: CDR1 MGHRA and CDR2 YSYEKL. Deletions cut 0 bases from V and 6 bases from J, with 8 bases between. This CDR3 is 13 amino acids long. DNA of the CDR3: TGCGCCAGCAGCCAAGAATGGGGGGATGGCTACACCTTC. Amino acid sequence: CASSQEWGDGYTF.

Concerning this clone: Within the sample, other DNA sequences also encode this same CDR3. This sequence joins TRBV27 and TRBJ1-5; tentative D call: TRBD1 (5 bases). V was shortened by 3 bases and J by 5 bases, with 11 bases between the two germline ends. CDR3 length: 14 amino acids. Germline V gene sequence: CDR1 MNHEY, CDR2 SMNVEV (reference sequence). The CDR3 here is CASSFRGADQPQHF. The CDR3 region has the DNA TGTGCCAGCAGTTTCCGGGGCGCGGATCAGCCCCAGCATTTT.

The chain is built from TRBV2 and TRBJ1-2, with 10 nucleotides matching TRBD1. This CDR3 region has 15 residues. CDR1 is SNHLY and CDR2 is FYNNEI in the germline V gene. The junction had 5 bases not matched to a gene; V was cut back by 3 bases and J by 4 bases. CDR3 sequence (DNA): TGTGCCAGCAGTGAGGGACAGGGGCCCACCTATGGCTACACCTTC. The encoded protein is CASSEGQGPTYGYTF.

The J gene is TRBJ1-4, the V gene TRBV18; possible D gene TRBD1, 5 bases. The CDR3 runs 14 residues. Per germline, CDR1 KGHSH and CDR2 LQKENI. V lost 3 bases and J lost 8, with 13 bases in between. The CDR3 is CASSPGQGKEKLFF. The CDR3 DNA reads as TGTGCCAGCTCACCGGGCCAGGGAAAGGAAAAACTGTTTTTT.

V and J are TRBV4-3 and TRBJ2-7; 7 bases are a match to TRBD1. The V gene end was trimmed by 1 base and the J gene end by 0 bases; junction bases not matched to a gene: 12. CDR1 is LGHNA and CDR2 is YSLEER in the germline V gene. The CDR3 is 18 residues long. DNA for the CDR3: TGCGCCAGCAGCCAAGGAAACCCTCAGACAGGGACCTCCTACGAGCAGTACTTC. Protein product: CASSQGNPQTGTSYEQYF.

The chain joins TRBV9 to TRBJ2-7; D call uncertain. V was shortened by 4 bases and J by 2 bases, with 19 bases between the two germline ends. Per the germline V gene, CDR1 is SGDLS and CDR2 is YYNGEE. The CDR3 length is 16 residues. The CDR3 protein is CASSPSVSQTPYEQYF. The CDR3 nucleotides are TGTGCCAGCAGCCCATCGGTATCTCAAACTCCCTACGAGCAGTACTTC.

This chain links TRBV29-1 with TRBJ2-1, with D perhaps TRBD2 (6 bases). Looked up from germline, CDR1 is SQVTM and CDR2 is ANQGSEA. Trimming shortened V by 3 bases and J by 7 bases, and 19 bases separated the two germline ends. CDR3 length: 15 amino acids. CDR3 coding DNA: TGCAGCGTTGACAATAGCGGAGTGGTGGGGAATGAGCAGTTCTTC. This translates into CSVDNSGVVGNEQFF.

This clone was found once. The chain employs TRBV28 and TRBJ2-5, with 9 bases aligning to TRBD2. The CDR3 consists of 15 residues. Germline V gene data show CDR1 as MDHEN and CDR2 as SYDVKM. The trim removed 3 bases at V and 4 bases at J, leaving 6 bases unmatched. The CDR3, as DNA: TGTGCCAGCAGTTTTCTGGCGGGAGGGAGAGAGACCCAGTACTTC. Its translation: CASSFLAGGRETQYF.

This sequence joins TRBV9 and TRBJ2-2, with 8 positions matching TRBD1. J was trimmed by 6 bases and V by 0 bases; bases with no gene match: 7. Germline V CDR1 and CDR2: SGDLS, YYNGEE. The CDR3 length is 16 residues. CDR3: CASSVVPSDRAGELFF. CDR3 DNA sequence: TGTGCCAGCAGCGTAGTCCCCTCGGACAGGGCCGGGGAGCTGTTTTTT.

This chain links TRBV4-1 with TRBJ2-7; 8 bases fit TRBD2. Germline CDR1 reads MGHRA; CDR2 reads YSYEKL. The CDR3 is 14 residues long. V shed 4 bases, J shed 7 bases, and the junction held 9 bases outside the gene matches. The CDR3 sequence: CASSLSGRTREQYF. The CDR3, as DNA: TGCGCCAGCAGCCTAAGCGGGAGAACGCGTGAGCAGTACTTC.